Each of the 20 T cell receptor beta chains below was sequenced from the same sample in a study of blood T cell repertoires in COVID-19. Assay: immunoSEQ multiplex PCR; the TCRdb copy retains only in-frame clones and omits some. The sample contains about 220,000 clones, around 80% of which appear only once. The sequenced sample consisted of peripheral blood. The receptor source for this set is a man aged 50 or older with active or convalescent COVID-19.

This chain connects TRBV21-1 to TRBJ1-4; the tabulated D call, TRBD1, remains unverified against the DNA. TRBV21-1 is listed as a pseudogene. CDR3 length: 15 residues. The DNA of the CDR3 is TGTGCCAGCAGCAAACCTTACAGGGTCCGGGAAAAACTGTTTTTT. Residues: CASSKPYRVREKLFF.

The J gene is TRBJ2-7, the V gene TRBV5-4; TRBD2 matches at 13 bases. CDR3 length: 15 residues. The V and J ends lost 4 bases and 4 bases, in that order; junction bases with no gene match: 5. The germline V gene has CDR1 SGHNT and CDR2 YYREEE (reference sequence). The CDR3 spells CASSPGTSGIYEQYF. The CDR3, as DNA: TGTGCCAGCAGCCCGGGGACTAGCGGGATATACGAGCAGTACTTC.

The chain employs TRBV23-1 and TRBJ2-7; 11 bases line up with TRBD2. Being an ORF, TRBV23-1 has a function that is uncertain. V was pared by 3 bases and J by 2 bases, with 12 bases of the junction left unmatched. This CDR3 is built from 18 residues. The CDR3 DNA reads TGCGCCAGCAGTCATCAAACCCCACTAGCGGGGGATCCCTACGAGCAGTACGTC. This sequence encodes CASSHQTPLAGDPYEQYV.

The chain joins TRBV9 to TRBJ2-5; 9 positions match TRBD2. There are 17 residues in the CDR3. V shed 1 base, J shed 0 bases, and the junction held 7 bases outside the gene matches. Germline CDR1 SGDLS, CDR2 YYNGEE. The CDR3 protein is CASSVQGSGGYQETQYF. The DNA for the CDR3 is TGTGCCAGCAGCGTACAAGGCAGCGGGGGGTACCAAGAGACCCAGTACTTC. Filled out from reference TRBV9 and TRBJ2-5, the complete variable domain reads DSGVTQTPKHLITATGQRVTLRCSPRSGDLSVYWYQQSLDQGLQFLIQYYNGEERAKGNILERFSAQQFPDLHSELNLSSLELGDSALYFCASSVQGSGGYQETQYFGPGTRLLVL.

The V and J genes are TRBV2 and TRBJ2-7; D remains ambiguous. The CDR3 runs to 12 residues. Per the germline V gene, CDR1 is SNHLY and CDR2 is FYNNEI. V was pared by 2 bases and J by 4 bases, with 6 bases between. The CDR3, as DNA: TGTGCCAGCAGTGAAAGAGTTTACGAGCAGTACTTC. Residues: CASSERVYEQYF.

The chain employs TRBV19 and TRBJ2-5; 8 bases match TRBD1. Germline assignment: CDR1 LNHDA and CDR2 SQIVND (reference sequence). The CDR3 is made up of 15 amino acids. Trimming cost V 3 bases and J 4 bases; bases outside gene matches: 7. For the CDR3, the DNA is TGTGCCAGTAGTATCCCCTTCAGGGGGCGAGAGACCCAGTACTTC. Its translation is CASSIPFRGRETQYF. Variable domain in full (rest from reference TRBV19 and TRBJ2-5): DGGITQSPKYLFRKEGQNVTLSCEQNLNHDAMYWYRQDPGQGLRLIYYSQIVNDFQKGDIAEGYSVSREKKESFPLTVTSAQKNPTAFYLCASSIPFRGRETQYFGPGTRLLVL.

The chain joins TRBV24-1 to TRBJ2-2, with 14 nucleotides matching TRBD2. The CDR3 length is 21 residues. Trimming cost V 3 bases and J 2 bases; bases outside gene matches: 13. In germline, CDR1 is KGHDR, CDR2 SFDVKD. In DNA form, the CDR3 reads TGTGCCACCAGTGATCCTCGGACCGGGACTAGCGGGAGTAGAAACACCGGGGAGCTGTTTTTT. Its protein product is CATSDPRTGTSGSRNTGELFF.

The table lists this clone with a count of one. The CDR3 DNA reads as TGTGCCAGCTCACCGGACAGGGGGTATGAAAAACTGTTTTTT. Amino acids: CASSPDRGYEKLFF. The chain links TRBV18 to TRBJ1-4; 10 bases match TRBD1. In germline, CDR1 is KGHSH, CDR2 LQKENI. The CDR3 is 14 amino acids. Trimming took 3 bases from V and 6 from J; bases not matched to a gene: 1. Full variable domain (rest looked up from reference TRBV18 and TRBJ1-4): NAGVMQNPRHLVRRRGQEARLRCSPMKGHSHVYWYRQLPEEGLKFMVYLQKENIIDESGMPKERFSAEFPKEGPSILRIQQVVRGDSAAYFCASSPDRGYEKLFFGSGTQLSVL.

J is TRBJ1-5 and V is TRBV15; 7 bases are shared with TRBD1. After removal of 0 bases from V and 7 bases from J, the junction contained 9 bases not matched to a gene. In germline, CDR1 is LNHNV, CDR2 YYDKDF (reference sequence). The CDR3 contains 16 residues. CDR3 protein: CATSRDGGGRGQPQHF. CDR3 nucleotide sequence: TGTGCCACCAGCAGAGATGGAGGGGGCCGAGGGCAGCCCCAGCATTTT.

The chain links TRBV28 to TRBJ1-5; possibly TRBD1 for D (5 bases). Trimming took 4 bases from V and 4 from J, leaving 14 bases between them. The CDR3 has 15 residues. Per the germline V gene, CDR1 is MDHEN and CDR2 is SYDVKM. CDR3 DNA: TGTGCCAGCAGTTATATGGACAAGAGTAATCAGCCCCAGCATTTT. Its translation is CASSYMDKSNQPQHF.

The chain is built from TRBV14 and TRBJ2-1, with TRBD2 matching over 8 bases. Germline CDR1 reads SGHDN; CDR2 reads FVKESK. The J segment lost 9 bases and the V segment lost 1 base, leaving 5 bases of the junction unmatched. The CDR3 length is 14 residues. CDR3 sequence reads: CASSQAGGYFEQFF. DNA for the CDR3: TGTGCCAGCAGCCAAGCGGGGGGGTATTTTGAGCAGTTCTTC.

V and J are TRBV28 and TRBJ2-1, with D possibly matching TRBD1 (5 bases). This CDR3 region has 14 residues. Germline V lookup: CDR1 MDHEN, CDR2 SYDVKM. Trimming took 7 bases from V and 5 from J, leaving 15 bases between them. The CDR3 DNA reads TGTGCCAGCAAAAGTGGACAATCCAACAATGAGCAGTTCTTC. Amino acid sequence: CASKSGQSNNEQFF.

This rearrangement joins TRBV5-4 to TRBJ1-3; tentatively, D is TRBD1 (6 bases). Germline V lookup: CDR1 SGHNT, CDR2 YYREEE (reference sequence). The CDR3 covers 14 residues. The CDR3 loop reads CAWGQDPSGNTIYF. The CDR3 coding sequence is TGTGCTTGGGGGCAGGACCCCTCTGGAAACACCATATATTTT.

This clone was seen more than once but under ten times. V and J are TRBV7-9 and TRBJ2-7, with D uncertain. The CDR3 spans 14 residues. Trimming shortened V by 5 bases and J by 2 bases, and 13 bases separated the two germline ends. Germline V CDR1 and CDR2: SEHNR, FQNEAQ (reference sequence). This CDR3 reads CASSTQLVPYEQYF. CDR3 sequence (DNA): TGTGCCAGCAGCACCCAGCTAGTCCCCTACGAGCAGTACTTC.

This clone is a singleton in its sample. The J gene is TRBJ2-5, the V gene TRBV2; weak D call: TRBD2 (6 bases). The germline CDR1 and CDR2 sequences are SNHLY and FYNNEI. V was trimmed by 5 bases and J by 1 base, leaving 14 bases between them. The CDR3 totals 15 residues. The CDR3 protein is CASSWLALPQETQYF. The CDR3 nucleotides read TGTGCCAGCAGTTGGCTAGCGCTACCCCAAGAGACCCAGTACTTC.

The rearrangement links TRBV15 to TRBJ1-3, with D possibly matching TRBD1 (5 bases). V was clipped by 5 bases and J by 0 bases, with 17 bases between them. The CDR3 contains 17 residues. CDR1 and CDR2 (germline): LNHNV, YYDKDF (reference sequence). The DNA of the CDR3 is TGTGCCACCAGCCCCCTAGGGGCTGCATACTCTGGAAACACCATATATTTT. Translation gives CATSPLGAAYSGNTIYF.

Of note for this clone: A read error may produce the germline difference seen at one junction end. This chain uses TRBV27 with TRBJ1-5, with unresolved D. Germline V CDR1 and CDR2: MNHEY, SMNVEV (reference sequence). CDR3 size: 17 residues. The CDR3 loop reads CASSISAAPHSNQPQHF. The CDR3 coding sequence is TGTGCCAGCAGTATATCCGCGGCCCCACATAGCAATCAGCCCCAGCATTTT.

The chain joins TRBV28 to TRBJ1-1, with TRBD1 as a possible D gene (5 bases). CDR3 length equals 12 residues. CDR1 and CDR2 (germline): MDHEN, SYDVKM. V shed 8 bases and J shed 4 bases, with 11 bases lying between them. In DNA, the CDR3 is TGTGCCAGCGAAGACGGGGGCACTGAAGCTTTCTTT. Amino acids: CASEDGGTEAFF. Full variable domain (missing parts from reference TRBV28 and TRBJ1-1): DVKVTQSSRYLVKRTGEKVFLECVQDMDHENMFWYRQDPGLGLRLIYFSYDVKMKEKGDIPEGYSVSREKKERFSLILESASTNQTSMYLCASEDGGTEAFFGQGTRLTVV.

This chain uses TRBV4-2 with TRBJ2-2; 7 bases match TRBD1. The CDR3 loop spans 18 amino acids. The trim removed 5 bases at V and 0 bases at J, leaving 12 bases unmatched. The germline V gene has CDR1 LGHNA and CDR2 YNFKEQ. CDR3 nucleotides: TGTGCCAGCAGCTTCGGGACAGCCTTAATTGCGAACACCGGGGAGCTGTTTTTT. Protein: CASSFGTALIANTGELFF.

The chain combines TRBV5-4 with TRBJ1-2; D may be TRBD1 (6 bases). This CDR3 spans 13 amino acids. The germline V and J ends were trimmed by 5 bases and 6 bases, with 14 bases remaining between them. The germline V gene has CDR1 SGHNT and CDR2 YYREEE (reference sequence). The CDR3 loop is CASRQLGADGYTF. CDR3 nucleotide sequence: TGTGCCAGCAGACAGTTGGGGGCTGATGGCTACACCTTC.